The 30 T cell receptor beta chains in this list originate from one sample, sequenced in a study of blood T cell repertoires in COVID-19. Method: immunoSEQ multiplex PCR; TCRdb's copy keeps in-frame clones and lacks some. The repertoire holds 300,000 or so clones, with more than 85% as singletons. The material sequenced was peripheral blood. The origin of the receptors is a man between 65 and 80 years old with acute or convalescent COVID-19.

This chain's CDR3 is CASTQTGNYGYTF. CDR3 sequence (DNA): TGTGCCAGCACCCAGACAGGGAACTATGGCTACACCTTC. This chain joins TRBV2 and TRBJ1-2; 7 bases align to TRBD1. J was trimmed by 2 bases and V by 7 bases; bases with no gene match: 4. The CDR3 spans 13 residues. Germline V CDR1 and CDR2: SNHLY, FYNNEI. Variable domain in full (rest from reference TRBV2 and TRBJ1-2): EPEVTQTPSHQVTQMGQEVILRCVPISNHLYFYWYRQILGQKVEFLVSFYNNEISEKSEIFDDQFSVERPDGSNFTLKIRSTKLEDSAMYFCASTQTGNYGYTFGSGTRLTVV.

The CDR3 nucleotides read TGTGCCAGCAGTCTCATTAACACCTCCGGGTGGAATCAGCCCCAGCATTTT. Translated, it gives CASSLINTSGWNQPQHF. The rearrangement links TRBV6-6 to TRBJ1-5; D not certain. Trimming removed 5 bases at V and 4 bases at J, with 21 bases between. The CDR3 loop spans 17 amino acids. CDR1 and CDR2 (germline): MNHNY, SVGAGI (reference sequence).

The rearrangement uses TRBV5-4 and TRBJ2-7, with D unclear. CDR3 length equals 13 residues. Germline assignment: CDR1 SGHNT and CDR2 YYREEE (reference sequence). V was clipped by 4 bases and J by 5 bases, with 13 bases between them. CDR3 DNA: TGTGCCAGCAGCCCCGCCGGGTGGAACGAGCAGTACTTC. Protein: CASSPAGWNEQYF.

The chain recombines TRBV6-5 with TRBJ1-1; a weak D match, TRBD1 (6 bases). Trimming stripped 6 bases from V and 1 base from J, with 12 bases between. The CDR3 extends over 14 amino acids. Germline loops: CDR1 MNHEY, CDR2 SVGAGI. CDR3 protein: CASRAGQTNTEAFF. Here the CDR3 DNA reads TGTGCCAGCAGAGCCGGACAGACGAACACTGAAGCTTTCTTT.

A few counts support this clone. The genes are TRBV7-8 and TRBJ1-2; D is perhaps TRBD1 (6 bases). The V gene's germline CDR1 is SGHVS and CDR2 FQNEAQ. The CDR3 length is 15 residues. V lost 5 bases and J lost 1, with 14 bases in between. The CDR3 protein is CASSPQGGGNYGYTF. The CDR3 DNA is TGTGCCAGCAGCCCCCAGGGAGGGGGTAACTATGGCTACACCTTC.

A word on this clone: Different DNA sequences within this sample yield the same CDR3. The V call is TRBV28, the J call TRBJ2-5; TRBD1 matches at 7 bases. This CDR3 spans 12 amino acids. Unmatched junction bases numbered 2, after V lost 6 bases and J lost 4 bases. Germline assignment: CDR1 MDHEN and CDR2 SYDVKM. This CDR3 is CASRGQRETQYF. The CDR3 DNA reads TGTGCCAGCAGGGGACAGAGAGAGACCCAGTACTTC.

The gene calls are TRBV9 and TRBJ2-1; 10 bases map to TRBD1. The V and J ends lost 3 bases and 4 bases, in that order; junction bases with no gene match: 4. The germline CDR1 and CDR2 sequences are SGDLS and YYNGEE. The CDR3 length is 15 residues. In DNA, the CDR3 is TGTGCCAGCAGCGCAAGGACAGGGGGTTACAATGAGCAGTTCTTC. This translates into CASSARTGGYNEQFF. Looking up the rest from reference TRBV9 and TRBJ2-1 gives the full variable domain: DSGVTQTPKHLITATGQRVTLRCSPRSGDLSVYWYQQSLDQGLQFLIQYYNGEERAKGNILERFSAQQFPDLHSELNLSSLELGDSALYFCASSARTGGYNEQFFGPGTRLTVL.

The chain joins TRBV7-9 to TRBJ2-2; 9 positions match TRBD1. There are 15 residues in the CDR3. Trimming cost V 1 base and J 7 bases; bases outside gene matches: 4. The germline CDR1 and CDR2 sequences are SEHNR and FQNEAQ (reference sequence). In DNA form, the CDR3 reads TGTGCCAGCAGCTTAGGGGACAGGGAAGGCGGGGAGCTGTTTTTT. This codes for CASSLGDREGGELFF.

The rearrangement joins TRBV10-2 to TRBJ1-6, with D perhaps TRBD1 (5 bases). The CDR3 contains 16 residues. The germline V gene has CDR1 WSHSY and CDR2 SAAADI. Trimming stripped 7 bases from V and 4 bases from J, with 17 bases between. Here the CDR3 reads CASTKGQGTYNSPLHF. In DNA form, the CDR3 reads TGCGCCAGCACTAAGGGGCAGGGCACTTATAATTCACCCCTCCACTTT.

CDR3 sequence reads: CASSLEAAGQFWQFF. CDR3 bases: TGTGCCAGCAGCTTGGAGGCAGCGGGACAATTTTGGCAGTTCTTC. J is TRBJ2-1 and V is TRBV5-5; D is possibly TRBD2 (7 bases). Germline CDR1 and CDR2: SGHKS and YYEKEE (reference sequence). The CDR3 contains 15 residues. V lost 0 bases and J 12 bases, leaving 19 bases between the germline ends.

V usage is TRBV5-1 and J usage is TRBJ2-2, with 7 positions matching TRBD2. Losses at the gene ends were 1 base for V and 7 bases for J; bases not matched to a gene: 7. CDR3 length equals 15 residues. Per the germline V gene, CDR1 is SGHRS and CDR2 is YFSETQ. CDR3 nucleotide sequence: TGCGCCAGCAGCTTGTTGGCGGGAGTGGTCGGGGAGCTGTTTTTT. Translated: CASSLLAGVVGELFF.

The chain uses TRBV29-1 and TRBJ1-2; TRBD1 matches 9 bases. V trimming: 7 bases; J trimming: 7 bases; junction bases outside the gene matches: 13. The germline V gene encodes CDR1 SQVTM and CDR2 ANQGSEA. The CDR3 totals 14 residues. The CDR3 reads CSASAATGGLGYTF. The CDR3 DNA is TGCAGCGCCTCCGCGGCCACAGGGGGCCTTGGCTACACCTTC.

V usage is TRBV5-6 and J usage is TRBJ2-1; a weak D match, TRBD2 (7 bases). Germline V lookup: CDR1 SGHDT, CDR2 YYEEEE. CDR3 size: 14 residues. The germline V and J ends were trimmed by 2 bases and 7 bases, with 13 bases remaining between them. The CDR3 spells CASSFGGQENEQFF. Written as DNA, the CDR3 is TGTGCCAGCAGCTTCGGGGGGCAAGAAAATGAGCAGTTCTTC.

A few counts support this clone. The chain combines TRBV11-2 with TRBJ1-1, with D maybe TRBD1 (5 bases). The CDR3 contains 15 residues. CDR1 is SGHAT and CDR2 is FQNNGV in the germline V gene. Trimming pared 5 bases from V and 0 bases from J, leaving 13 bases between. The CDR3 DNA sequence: TGTGCCAGCAGCCCCCGCGGGGGAATGAACACTGAAGCTTTCTTT. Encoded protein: CASSPRGGMNTEAFF.

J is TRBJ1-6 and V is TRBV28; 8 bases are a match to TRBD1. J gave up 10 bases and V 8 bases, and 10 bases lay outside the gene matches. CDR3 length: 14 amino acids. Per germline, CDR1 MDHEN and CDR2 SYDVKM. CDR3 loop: CASSQTGEKSPLHF. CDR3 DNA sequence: TGTGCCAGCTCCCAGACAGGGGAGAAGTCACCCCTCCACTTT.

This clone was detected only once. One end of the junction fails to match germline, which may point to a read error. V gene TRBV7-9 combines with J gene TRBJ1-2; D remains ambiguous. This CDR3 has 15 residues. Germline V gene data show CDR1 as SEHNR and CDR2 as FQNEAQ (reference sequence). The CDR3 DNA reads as TGTGCCAGCAGCTTAGGCAGCGCCTCCCTCTATGGCTACGCCTTC. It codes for CASSLGSASLYGYAF.

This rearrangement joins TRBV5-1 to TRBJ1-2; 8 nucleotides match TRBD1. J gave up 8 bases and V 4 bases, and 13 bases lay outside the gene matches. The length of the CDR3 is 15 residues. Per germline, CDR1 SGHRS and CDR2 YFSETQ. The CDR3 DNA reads TGCGCCAGCAGCCCAACTGCCGGGACAGGAATCGGCTACACCTTC. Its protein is CASSPTAGTGIGYTF. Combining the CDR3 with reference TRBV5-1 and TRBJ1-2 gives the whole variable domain KAGVTQTPRYLIKTRGQQVTLSCSPISGHRSVSWYQQTPGQGLQFLFEYFSETQRNKGNFPGRFSGRQFSNSRSEMNVSTLELGDSALYLCASSPTAGTGIGYTFGSGTRLTVV.

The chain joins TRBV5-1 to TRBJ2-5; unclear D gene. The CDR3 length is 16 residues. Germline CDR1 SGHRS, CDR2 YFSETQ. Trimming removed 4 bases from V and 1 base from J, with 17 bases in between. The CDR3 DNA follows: TGCGCCAGCAGCCACGGGTTCGTGACGGGCCAAGAGACCCAGTACTTC. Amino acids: CASSHGFVTGQETQYF.

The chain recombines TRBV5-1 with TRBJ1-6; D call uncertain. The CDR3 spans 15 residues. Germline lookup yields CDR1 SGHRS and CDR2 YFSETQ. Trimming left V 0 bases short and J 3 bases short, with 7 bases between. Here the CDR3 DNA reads TGCGCCAGCAGCTTGGGGCAGTTCTATAATTCACCCCTCCACTTT. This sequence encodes CASSLGQFYNSPLHF.

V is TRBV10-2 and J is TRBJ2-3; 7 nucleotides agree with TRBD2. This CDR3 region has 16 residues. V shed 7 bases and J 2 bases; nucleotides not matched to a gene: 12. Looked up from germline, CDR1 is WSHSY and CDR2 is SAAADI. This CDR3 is CASISDFSGATDTQYF. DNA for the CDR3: TGCGCCAGCATTTCGGACTTCAGCGGGGCCACAGATACGCAGTATTTT.

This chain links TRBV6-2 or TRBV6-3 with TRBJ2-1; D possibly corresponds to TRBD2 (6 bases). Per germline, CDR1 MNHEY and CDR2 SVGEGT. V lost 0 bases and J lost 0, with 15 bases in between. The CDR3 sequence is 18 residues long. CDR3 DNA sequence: TGTGCCAGCAGTTACTCGACGGCGGGGCTGTACTCCTACAATGAGCAGTTCTTC. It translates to CASSYSTAGLYSYNEQFF.

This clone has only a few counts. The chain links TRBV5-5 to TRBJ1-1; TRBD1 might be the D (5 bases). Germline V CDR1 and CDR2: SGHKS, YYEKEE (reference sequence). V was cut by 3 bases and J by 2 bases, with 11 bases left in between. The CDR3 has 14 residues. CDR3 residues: CASSWGGHNTEAFF. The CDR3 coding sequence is TGTGCCAGCAGCTGGGGAGGACATAACACTGAAGCTTTCTTT.

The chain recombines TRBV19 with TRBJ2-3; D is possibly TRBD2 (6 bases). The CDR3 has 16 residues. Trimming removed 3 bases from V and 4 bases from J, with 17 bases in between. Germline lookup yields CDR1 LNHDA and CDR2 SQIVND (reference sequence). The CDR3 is CASSIGSGVGADTQYF. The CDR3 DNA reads TGTGCCAGTAGTATTGGGTCGGGAGTAGGGGCAGATACGCAGTATTTT.

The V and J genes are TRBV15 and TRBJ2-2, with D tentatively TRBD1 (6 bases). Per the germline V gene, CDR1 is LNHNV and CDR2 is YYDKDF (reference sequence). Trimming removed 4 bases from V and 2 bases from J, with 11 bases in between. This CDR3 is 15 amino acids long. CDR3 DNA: TGTGCCACCAGCATCCGGACAGAAAACACCGGGGAGCTGTTTTTT. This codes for CATSIRTENTGELFF.

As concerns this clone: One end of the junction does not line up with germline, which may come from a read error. The CDR3 sequence: CASSSSVRETF. CDR3 nucleotide sequence: TGTGCCAGCAGTTCCTCAGTCCGGGAGACATTC. V and J are TRBV28 and TRBJ2-7; a possible D gene is TRBD2 (6 bases). The CDR3 consists of 11 residues. Germline V gene sequence: CDR1 MDHEN, CDR2 SYDVKM.

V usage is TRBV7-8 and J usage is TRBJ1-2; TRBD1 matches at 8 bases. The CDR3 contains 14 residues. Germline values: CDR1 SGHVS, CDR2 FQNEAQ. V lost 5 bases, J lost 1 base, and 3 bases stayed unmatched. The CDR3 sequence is CASSRDRGNYGYTF. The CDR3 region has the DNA TGTGCCAGCAGCCGAGACAGGGGTAACTATGGCTACACCTTC.

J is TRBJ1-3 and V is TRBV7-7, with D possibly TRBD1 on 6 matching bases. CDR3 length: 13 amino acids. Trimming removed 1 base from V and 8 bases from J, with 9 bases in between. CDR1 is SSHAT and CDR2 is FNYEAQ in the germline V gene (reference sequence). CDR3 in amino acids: CASSLEQGDTIYF. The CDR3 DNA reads TGTGCCAGCAGCTTAGAACAGGGAGACACCATATATTTT.

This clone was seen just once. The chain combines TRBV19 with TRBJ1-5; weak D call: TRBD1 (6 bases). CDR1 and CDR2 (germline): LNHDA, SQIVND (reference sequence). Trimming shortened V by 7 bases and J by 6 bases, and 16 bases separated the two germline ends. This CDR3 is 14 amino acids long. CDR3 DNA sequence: TGTGCCAGTACCAGGGGACCGAGAGGTCAGCCCCAGCATTTT. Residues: CASTRGPRGQPQHF. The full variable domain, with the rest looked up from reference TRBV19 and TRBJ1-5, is DGGITQSPKYLFRKEGQNVTLSCEQNLNHDAMYWYRQDPGQGLRLIYYSQIVNDFQKGDIAEGYSVSREKKESFPLTVTSAQKNPTAFYLCASTRGPRGQPQHFGDGTRLSIL.

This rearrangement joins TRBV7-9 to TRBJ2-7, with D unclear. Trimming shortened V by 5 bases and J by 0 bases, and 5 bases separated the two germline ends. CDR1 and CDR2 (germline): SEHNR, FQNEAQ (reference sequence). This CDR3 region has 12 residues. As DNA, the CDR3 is TGTGCCAGCAGCCACAGCTCCTACGAGCAGTACTTC. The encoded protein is CASSHSSYEQYF.

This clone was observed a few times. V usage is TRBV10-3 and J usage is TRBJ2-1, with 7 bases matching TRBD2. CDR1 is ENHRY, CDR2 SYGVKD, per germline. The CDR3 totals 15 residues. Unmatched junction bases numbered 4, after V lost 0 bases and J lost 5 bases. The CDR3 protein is CAISESQRGHNEQFF. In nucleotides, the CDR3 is TGTGCCATCAGTGAGTCGCAGCGGGGACACAATGAGCAGTTCTTC.